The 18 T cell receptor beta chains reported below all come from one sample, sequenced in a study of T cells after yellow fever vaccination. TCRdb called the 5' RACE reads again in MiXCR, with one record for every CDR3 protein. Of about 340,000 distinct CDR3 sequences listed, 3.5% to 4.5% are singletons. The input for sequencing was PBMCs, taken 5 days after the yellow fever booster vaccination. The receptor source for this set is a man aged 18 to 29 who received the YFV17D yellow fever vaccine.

The DNA of the CDR3 is TGTGCCAGCAGCCCTGGGCAGGGTGGTTTTTCCTACGAGCAGTACTTC. It encodes CASSPGQGGFSYEQYF. The chain combines TRBV7-8 with TRBJ2-7, with a weak D call TRBD1 (5 bases). Trimming left V 5 bases short and J 1 base short, with 18 bases between. CDR3 size: 16 residues. Looked up from germline, CDR1 is SGHVS and CDR2 is FQNEAQ.

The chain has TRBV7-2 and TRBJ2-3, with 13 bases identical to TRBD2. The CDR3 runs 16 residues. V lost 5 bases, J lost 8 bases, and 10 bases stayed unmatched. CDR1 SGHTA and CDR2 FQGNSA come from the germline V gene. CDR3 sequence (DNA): TGTGCCAGCAGCCCCACTAGCGGGGGGGTTTGGGGTACGCAGTATTTT. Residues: CASSPTSGGVWGTQYF.

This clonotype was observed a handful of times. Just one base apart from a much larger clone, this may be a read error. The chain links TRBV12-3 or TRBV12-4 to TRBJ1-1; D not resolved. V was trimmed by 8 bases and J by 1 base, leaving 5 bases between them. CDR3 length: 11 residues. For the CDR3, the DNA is TGTGCCAGCTGTTCGAACACTGAAGCTTTCTTT. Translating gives CASCSNTEAFF.

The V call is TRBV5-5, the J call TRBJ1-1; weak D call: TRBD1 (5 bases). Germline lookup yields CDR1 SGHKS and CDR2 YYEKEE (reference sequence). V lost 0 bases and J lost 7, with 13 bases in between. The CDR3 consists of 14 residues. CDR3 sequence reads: CASSLAPGGFEAFF. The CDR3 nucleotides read TGTGCCAGCAGCTTGGCCCCGGGGGGGTTTGAAGCTTTCTTT.

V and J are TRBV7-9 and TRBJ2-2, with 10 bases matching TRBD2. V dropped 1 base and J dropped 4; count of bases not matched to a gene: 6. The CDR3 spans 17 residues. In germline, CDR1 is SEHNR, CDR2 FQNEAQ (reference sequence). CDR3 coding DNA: TGTGCCAGCAGCTTAGAAACGGGACTAGCGCGCACCGGGGAGCTGTTTTTT. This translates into CASSLETGLARTGELFF. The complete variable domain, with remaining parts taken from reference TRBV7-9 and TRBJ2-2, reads DTGVSQNPRHKITKRGQNVTFRCDPISEHNRLYWYRQTLGQGPEFLTYFQNEAQLEKSRLLSDRFSAERPKGSFSTLEIQRTEQGDSAMYLCASSLETGLARTGELFFGEGSRLTVL.

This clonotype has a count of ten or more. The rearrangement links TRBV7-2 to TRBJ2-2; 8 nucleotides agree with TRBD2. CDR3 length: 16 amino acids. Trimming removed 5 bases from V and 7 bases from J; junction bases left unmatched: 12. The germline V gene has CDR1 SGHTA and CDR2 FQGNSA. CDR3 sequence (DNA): TGTGCCAGCAGCCCAAGACTAGCGCTCATTGGCGGGGAGCTGTTTTTT. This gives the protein CASSPRLALIGGELFF.

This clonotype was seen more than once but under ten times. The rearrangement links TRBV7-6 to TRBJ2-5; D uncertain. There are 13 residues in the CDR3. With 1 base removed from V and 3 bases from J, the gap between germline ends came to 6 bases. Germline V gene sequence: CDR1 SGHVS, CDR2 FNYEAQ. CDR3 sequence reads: CASSLDHKETQYF. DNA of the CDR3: TGTGCCAGCAGCTTAGATCATAAAGAGACCCAGTACTTC.

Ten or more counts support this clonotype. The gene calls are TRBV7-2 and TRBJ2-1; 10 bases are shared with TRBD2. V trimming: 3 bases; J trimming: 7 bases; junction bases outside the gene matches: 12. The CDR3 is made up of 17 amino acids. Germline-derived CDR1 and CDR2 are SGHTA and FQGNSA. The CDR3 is CASSFQSGGAVVNEQFF. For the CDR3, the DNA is TGTGCCAGCAGCTTTCAAAGCGGGGGGGCCGTGGTGAATGAGCAGTTCTTC.

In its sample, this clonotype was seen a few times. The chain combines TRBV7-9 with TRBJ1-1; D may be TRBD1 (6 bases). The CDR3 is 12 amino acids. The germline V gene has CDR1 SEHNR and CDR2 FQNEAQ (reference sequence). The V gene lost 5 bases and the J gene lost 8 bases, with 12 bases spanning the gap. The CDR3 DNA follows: TGTGCCAGCAGCCTTGTGACAGGAGAAGCTTTCTTT. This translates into CASSLVTGEAFF.

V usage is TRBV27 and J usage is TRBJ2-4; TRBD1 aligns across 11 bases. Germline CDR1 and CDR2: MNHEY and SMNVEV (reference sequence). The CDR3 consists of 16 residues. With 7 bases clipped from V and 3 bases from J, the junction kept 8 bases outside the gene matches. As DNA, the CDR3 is TGTGCCAGCACCCCGGACAGGGGGCTAGGCAAAAACATTCAGTACTTC. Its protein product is CASTPDRGLGKNIQYF.

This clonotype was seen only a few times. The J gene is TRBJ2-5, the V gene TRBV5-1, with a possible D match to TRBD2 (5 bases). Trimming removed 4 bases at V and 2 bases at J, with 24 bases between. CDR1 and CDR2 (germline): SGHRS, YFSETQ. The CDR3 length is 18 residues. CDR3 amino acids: CASSRGSGSWSRQETQYF. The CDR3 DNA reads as TGCGCCAGCAGCCGGGGAAGCGGCTCCTGGAGCCGGCAAGAGACCCAGTACTTC.

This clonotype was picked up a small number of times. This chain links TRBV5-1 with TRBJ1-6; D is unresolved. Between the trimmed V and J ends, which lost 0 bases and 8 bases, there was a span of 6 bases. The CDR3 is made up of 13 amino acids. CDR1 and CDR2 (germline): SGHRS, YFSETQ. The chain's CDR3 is CASSLESHSPLHF. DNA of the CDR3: TGCGCCAGCAGCTTGGAAAGCCATTCACCCCTCCACTTT.

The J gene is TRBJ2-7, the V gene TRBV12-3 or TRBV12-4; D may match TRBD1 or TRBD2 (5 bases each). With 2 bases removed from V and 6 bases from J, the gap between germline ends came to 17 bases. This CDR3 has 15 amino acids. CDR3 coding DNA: TGTGCCAGCAGTTTAATGGTGAGGGGTCTTAGCGAGCAGTACTTC. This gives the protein CASSLMVRGLSEQYF.

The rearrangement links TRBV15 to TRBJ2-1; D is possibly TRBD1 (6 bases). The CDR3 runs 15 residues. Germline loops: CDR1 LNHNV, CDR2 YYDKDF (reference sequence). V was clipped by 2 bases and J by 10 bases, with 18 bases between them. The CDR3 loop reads CATSRSTQGRDEQFF. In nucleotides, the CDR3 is TGTGCCACCAGCAGATCAACACAGGGTCGGGACGAGCAGTTCTTC.

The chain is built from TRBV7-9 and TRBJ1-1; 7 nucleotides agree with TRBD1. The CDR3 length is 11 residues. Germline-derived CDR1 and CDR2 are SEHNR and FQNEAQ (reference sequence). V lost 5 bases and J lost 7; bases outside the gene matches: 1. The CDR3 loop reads CASSRTGEAFF. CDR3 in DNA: TGTGCCAGCAGCCGGACAGGTGAAGCTTTCTTT.

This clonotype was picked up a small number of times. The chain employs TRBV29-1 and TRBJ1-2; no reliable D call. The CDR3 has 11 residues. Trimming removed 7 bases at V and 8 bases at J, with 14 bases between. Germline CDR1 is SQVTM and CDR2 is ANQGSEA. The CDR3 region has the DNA TGCAGCGCCAAAAGTGGGAACGGCTACACCTTC. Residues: CSAKSGNGYTF.

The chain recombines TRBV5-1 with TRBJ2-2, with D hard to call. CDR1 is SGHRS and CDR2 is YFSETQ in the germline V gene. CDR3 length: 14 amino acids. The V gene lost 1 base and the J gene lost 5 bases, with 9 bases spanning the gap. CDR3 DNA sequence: TGCGCCAGCAGCTTGCGGATTTTAACCGGGGAGCTGTTTTTT. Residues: CASSLRILTGELFF.

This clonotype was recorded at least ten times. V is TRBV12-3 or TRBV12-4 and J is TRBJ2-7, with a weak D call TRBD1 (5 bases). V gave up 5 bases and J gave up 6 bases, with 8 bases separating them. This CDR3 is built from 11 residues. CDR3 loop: CASSAGFEQYV. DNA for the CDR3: TGTGCCAGCAGTGCAGGGTTCGAGCAGTACGTC.